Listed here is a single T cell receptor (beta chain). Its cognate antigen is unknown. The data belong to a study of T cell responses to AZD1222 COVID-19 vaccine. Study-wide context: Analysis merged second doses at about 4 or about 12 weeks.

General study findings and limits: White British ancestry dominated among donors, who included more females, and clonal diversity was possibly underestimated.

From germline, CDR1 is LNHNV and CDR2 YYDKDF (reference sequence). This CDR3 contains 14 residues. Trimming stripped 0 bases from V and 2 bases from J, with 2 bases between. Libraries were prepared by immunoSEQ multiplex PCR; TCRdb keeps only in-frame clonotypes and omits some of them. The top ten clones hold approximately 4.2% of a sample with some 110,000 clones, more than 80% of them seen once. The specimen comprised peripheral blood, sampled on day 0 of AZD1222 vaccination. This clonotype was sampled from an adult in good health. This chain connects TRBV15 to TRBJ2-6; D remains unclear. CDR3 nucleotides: TGTGCCACCAGCAGAGATCCTGGGGCCAACGTCCTGACTTTC. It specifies CATSRDPGANVLTF.